The rows below give T cell receptor beta chains drawn from one sample of a study of blood T cell repertoires in COVID-19. Data came from immunoSEQ multiplex PCR; TCRdb stores just in-frame clones and leaves some out. The sample includes 120,000 to 150,000 clones, 70% to 90% seen only once; the top ten take over 4%. Sequenced material: peripheral blood. These receptors were collected from a woman between 45 and 60 years old with acute or convalescent COVID-19. Both conserved end residues are part of each CDR3. Each record gives: CDR3 DNA, CDR3 protein, J gene, V gene, clone size, D gene. A D gene is named only where the DNA matches it firmly. Rows may omit the clone size; those that give it use once, few, many or a size class.

CDR3nt: TGTGCCAGCAGCTTGGGGGGACAGGGCCGAGGTGAGCAGTTCTTC; CDR3aa: CASSLGGQGRGEQFF; j_gene: TRBJ2-1; v_gene: TRBV7-9; abundance: NA; d_gene: TRBD1
CDR3nt: TGTGCCAGCAGCTTAGGACTAGCGGGAGCCAAAAACATTCAGTACTTC; CDR3aa: CASSLGLAGAKNIQYF; j_gene: TRBJ2-4; v_gene: TRBV7-2; abundance: once; d_gene: TRBD2
CDR3nt: TGCAGCGTTGACGCTAGCGGGGGACTCACAGATACGCAGTATTTT; CDR3aa: CSVDASGGLTDTQYF; j_gene: TRBJ2-3; v_gene: TRBV29-1; abundance: NA; d_gene: TRBD2
CDR3nt: TGCAGCACCTCGGGACTAGCGGGGGTGACAGATACGCAGTATTTT; CDR3aa: CSTSGLAGVTDTQYF; j_gene: TRBJ2-3; v_gene: TRBV29-1; abundance: NA; d_gene: TRBD2
CDR3nt: TGTGCCATCGACAGACTCAATCAGCCCCAGCATTTT; CDR3aa: CAIDRLNQPQHF; j_gene: TRBJ1-5; v_gene: TRBV6-5; abundance: NA; d_gene: NA
CDR3nt: TGTGCCAGCAGCGTAGAATTGACAGCTAACTATGGCTACACCTTC; CDR3aa: CASSVELTANYGYTF; j_gene: TRBJ1-2; v_gene: TRBV9; abundance: NA; d_gene: NA
CDR3nt: TGTGCCATCAGTGCCTCCCAGAATTCTGGCGAGCAGTACTTC; CDR3aa: CAISASQNSGEQYF; j_gene: TRBJ2-7; v_gene: TRBV10-3; abundance: NA; d_gene: NA
CDR3nt: TGTGCCAGCAGCTTAAAGGGGTACACTGAAGCTTTCTTT; CDR3aa: CASSLKGYTEAFF; j_gene: TRBJ1-1; v_gene: TRBV7-8; abundance: NA; d_gene: NA
CDR3nt: TGTGCCAGCAGCCAAGAAGGTGTGCGGGGGTACTCTGGAAACACCATATATTTT; CDR3aa: CASSQEGVRGYSGNTIYF; j_gene: TRBJ1-3; v_gene: TRBV4-2; abundance: NA; d_gene: NA
CDR3nt: TGCAGTGCTAGTAAGGCTAGCGGGGGTCCCTACGAGCAGTACTTC; CDR3aa: CSASKASGGPYEQYF; j_gene: TRBJ2-7; v_gene: TRBV20-1; abundance: NA; d_gene: TRBD2
CDR3nt: TGTGCCACCAGTGACCAGACTAGCGGGGGGTCCCCCTACAATGAGCAGTTCTTC; CDR3aa: CATSDQTSGGSPYNEQFF; j_gene: TRBJ2-1; v_gene: TRBV24-1; abundance: NA; d_gene: TRBD2
CDR3nt: TGTGCCAGCAGCGCGCAGGGTTATGGGTCCCTCCACTTT; CDR3aa: CASSAQGYGSLHF; j_gene: TRBJ1-6; v_gene: TRBV5-6; abundance: NA; d_gene: NA
CDR3nt: TGCAGCGTCCGCGTTAGAGCAGGAGAGACCCAGTACTTC; CDR3aa: CSVRVRAGETQYF; j_gene: TRBJ2-5; v_gene: TRBV29-1; abundance: NA; d_gene: NA
CDR3nt: TGTGCCAGTAGTATAGCTACTAGCGGGGGCCGGGAGACCCAGTACTTC; CDR3aa: CASSIATSGGRETQYF; j_gene: TRBJ2-5; v_gene: TRBV19; abundance: NA; d_gene: TRBD2
CDR3nt: TGCAGCGTTGAAGATCTCGGGGGATCGGTGAACACTGAAGCTTTCTTT; CDR3aa: CSVEDLGGSVNTEAFF; j_gene: TRBJ1-1; v_gene: TRBV29-1; abundance: NA; d_gene: NA
CDR3nt: TGTGCCAGCAGCTTAGGCCGAAGAGGGAACACTGAAGCTTTCTTT; CDR3aa: CASSLGRRGNTEAFF; j_gene: TRBJ1-1; v_gene: TRBV13; abundance: few; d_gene: NA
CDR3nt: TGCAGCGTTGATGGACAGGGCGATATTGAAGCTTTCTTT; CDR3aa: CSVDGQGDIEAFF; j_gene: TRBJ1-1; v_gene: TRBV29-1; abundance: NA; d_gene: TRBD1
CDR3nt: TGTGCCAGCAGCTTAGTACATTCTGAGACCCAGTACTTC; CDR3aa: CASSLVHSETQYF; j_gene: TRBJ2-5; v_gene: TRBV5-6; abundance: NA; d_gene: NA
CDR3nt: TGTGCCAGCAGTCGCGACGGAGACACCATATATTTT; CDR3aa: CASSRDGDTIYF; j_gene: TRBJ1-3; v_gene: TRBV6-5; abundance: NA; d_gene: NA
CDR3nt: TGTGCCAGCAGCTTAGGCAGGGGCGCTGGCTACACCTTC; CDR3aa: CASSLGRGAGYTF; j_gene: TRBJ1-2; v_gene: TRBV7-2; abundance: few; d_gene: NA
CDR3nt: TGTGCCAGCAGCTCCGATAGTTCTACCGGGGAGCTGTTTTTT; CDR3aa: CASSSDSSTGELFF; j_gene: TRBJ2-2; v_gene: TRBV7-9; abundance: few; d_gene: NA
CDR3nt: TGTGCCAGTAGTCGTGGTCTTTTTTCAGGGGGTAATCAGCCCCAGCATTTT; CDR3aa: CASSRGLFSGGNQPQHF; j_gene: TRBJ1-5; v_gene: TRBV19; abundance: NA; d_gene: TRBD1
CDR3nt: TGTGCCAGCAGCCCGTATCCCAGACCGACAGGGTTTGGATCACCCCTCCACTTT; CDR3aa: CASSPYPRPTGFGSPLHF; j_gene: TRBJ1-6; v_gene: TRBV14; abundance: few; d_gene: TRBD1
CDR3nt: TGTGCCAGCAATGGGGGACATCCTGGAAACACCATATATTTT; CDR3aa: CASNGGHPGNTIYF; j_gene: TRBJ1-3; v_gene: TRBV6-6; abundance: NA; d_gene: NA
CDR3nt: TGTGCCAGCAGATCCGCGGCTTCACCCCTCCACTTT; CDR3aa: CASRSAASPLHF; j_gene: TRBJ1-6; v_gene: TRBV28; abundance: once; d_gene: NA
CDR3nt: TGTGCCAGCAGTCGGAAGACTAGCGGATTGGGAGAGACCCAGTACTTC; CDR3aa: CASSRKTSGLGETQYF; j_gene: TRBJ2-5; v_gene: TRBV27; abundance: NA; d_gene: TRBD2
CDR3nt: TGTGCCAGCAGCGCCAGGGTCAGGGCTGAAGCTTTCTTT; CDR3aa: CASSARVRAEAFF; j_gene: TRBJ1-1; v_gene: TRBV9; abundance: NA; d_gene: NA
CDR3nt: TGTGCCAGCAGTTATATTGGCCAGGTTGAAGCTTTCTTT; CDR3aa: CASSYIGQVEAFF; j_gene: TRBJ1-1; v_gene: TRBV6-2/TRBV6-3; abundance: NA; d_gene: NA
CDR3nt: TGTGCCAGCAGTTACCCGACCGGGACTAGCGGGTATGAGCAGTACTTC; CDR3aa: CASSYPTGTSGYEQYF; j_gene: TRBJ2-7; v_gene: TRBV6-2/TRBV6-3; abundance: NA; d_gene: TRBD2
CDR3nt: TGCGCCAGCAGCCCCGAAGCGAGGAGTAACTATGGCTACACCTTC; CDR3aa: CASSPEARSNYGYTF; j_gene: TRBJ1-2; v_gene: TRBV4-3; abundance: once; d_gene: NA
CDR3nt: TGCGCCAGCAGCCAAGCGCACAGGGGAGCGCCCCAGCATTTT; CDR3aa: CASSQAHRGAPQHF; j_gene: TRBJ1-5; v_gene: TRBV4-1; abundance: once; d_gene: TRBD1
CDR3nt: TGTGCCAGCAGCTTGGACAGGGGGACTGGAAACACCATATATTTT; CDR3aa: CASSLDRGTGNTIYF; j_gene: TRBJ1-3; v_gene: TRBV5-4; abundance: NA; d_gene: TRBD1
CDR3nt: TGTGCCTGGAGTTACTCCCTCGTAGGGGGTCTAGCCAAAAACATTCAGTACTTC; CDR3aa: CAWSYSLVGGLAKNIQYF; j_gene: TRBJ2-4; v_gene: TRBV30; abundance: NA; d_gene: NA
CDR3nt: TGTGCCAGCAGCTGGAGGACTAGCGGGGCCCTGGTGACCCAGTACTTC; CDR3aa: CASSWRTSGALVTQYF; j_gene: TRBJ2-5; v_gene: TRBV5-6; abundance: NA; d_gene: TRBD2
CDR3nt: TGTGCCAGCAGCCAAGGAGGGGGCGCAGAGGAAAAACTGTTTTTT; CDR3aa: CASSQGGGAEEKLFF; j_gene: TRBJ1-4; v_gene: TRBV4-2; abundance: NA; d_gene: TRBD1
CDR3nt: TGTGCCAGCAGCGGAAAGACAGGGCCTACCTACGAGCAGTACTTC; CDR3aa: CASSGKTGPTYEQYF; j_gene: TRBJ2-7; v_gene: TRBV5-5; abundance: few; d_gene: TRBD1
CDR3nt: TGTGCCAGCAGTCTTAAACAGGTGACCACAGATACGCAGTATTTT; CDR3aa: CASSLKQVTTDTQYF; j_gene: TRBJ2-3; v_gene: TRBV6-5; abundance: NA; d_gene: NA
CDR3nt: TGTGCCAGCAGTTTCCTAAATCAGGGTCTCCGTCAAAAACACTTT; CDR3aa: CASSFLNQGLRQKHF; j_gene: TRBJ1-1; v_gene: TRBV28; abundance: few; d_gene: NA
CDR3nt: TGTGCCAGTACGGAGGGACGGGGTGGCTACACCTTC; CDR3aa: CASTEGRGGYTF; j_gene: TRBJ1-2; v_gene: TRBV19; abundance: NA; d_gene: NA
CDR3nt: TGCGCCAGCAGCACCACAGGGGTGGATACTGAAGCTTTCTTT; CDR3aa: CASSTTGVDTEAFF; j_gene: TRBJ1-1; v_gene: TRBV5-1; abundance: NA; d_gene: TRBD1
CDR3nt: TGTGCCAGCAGCTACCGACTAGCGGGGAGTGAGCAGTACTTC; CDR3aa: CASSYRLAGSEQYF; j_gene: TRBJ2-7; v_gene: TRBV9; abundance: NA; d_gene: TRBD2
CDR3nt: TGCAGCGTCTCATACGGGGATCCGGTGAACACTGAAGCTTTCTTT; CDR3aa: CSVSYGDPVNTEAFF; j_gene: TRBJ1-1; v_gene: TRBV29-1; abundance: once; d_gene: NA
CDR3nt: TGTGCCAGCAGCCAAGGGAGTGGTTGGGGCCCCCCTAATGAAAAACTGTTTTTT; CDR3aa: CASSQGSGWGPPNEKLFF; j_gene: TRBJ1-4; v_gene: TRBV4-2; abundance: NA; d_gene: NA
CDR3nt: TGTGCCAGCAGCCAAGACCCTGTTAACTATGGCTACACCTTC; CDR3aa: CASSQDPVNYGYTF; j_gene: TRBJ1-2; v_gene: TRBV4-2; abundance: NA; d_gene: NA
CDR3nt: TGTGCCAGCAGCCCCGGGGGGAGAAATAATTCACCCCTCCACTTT; CDR3aa: CASSPGGRNNSPLHF; j_gene: TRBJ1-6; v_gene: TRBV6-5; abundance: NA; d_gene: NA
CDR3nt: TGCGCCAGCAGCTCCATGACAGGGGCCTACAATGAGCAGTTCTTC; CDR3aa: CASSSMTGAYNEQFF; j_gene: TRBJ2-1; v_gene: TRBV5-1; abundance: NA; d_gene: TRBD1
CDR3nt: TGCGCCAGCAGAGGGGAGGGATACGAAAAGCAGTTCTTC; CDR3aa: CASRGEGYEKQFF; j_gene: TRBJ2-1; v_gene: TRBV5-1; abundance: once; d_gene: TRBD2
CDR3nt: TGTGCCAGCAGCTTATACACGACAGGGAGTGAGCAGTTCTTC; CDR3aa: CASSLYTTGSEQFF; j_gene: TRBJ2-1; v_gene: TRBV7-8; abundance: NA; d_gene: TRBD1
CDR3nt: TGCGCCAGCAGAAGGAGCGGGGTGGGGGAGACCCAGTACTTC; CDR3aa: CASRRSGVGETQYF; j_gene: TRBJ2-5; v_gene: TRBV5-1; abundance: NA; d_gene: TRBD2
CDR3nt: TGTGCCGTCATGGGAGGGGTAAGCACTGAAGCTTTCTTT; CDR3aa: CAVMGGVSTEAFF; j_gene: TRBJ1-1; v_gene: TRBV6-5; abundance: NA; d_gene: NA
CDR3nt: TGTGCCAGCAGTTCCGGGACAGGGCTGAACATTCAGTACTTC; CDR3aa: CASSSGTGLNIQYF; j_gene: TRBJ2-4; v_gene: TRBV28; abundance: NA; d_gene: TRBD1
CDR3nt: TGTGCCTCAGGGGCTTACAATGAGCAGTTCTTC; CDR3aa: CASGAYNEQFF; j_gene: TRBJ2-1; v_gene: TRBV30; abundance: once; d_gene: NA
CDR3nt: TGTGCCAGCAGCTTTAGCGGGGGGGCTCAATCCGGGGAGCTGTTTTTT; CDR3aa: CASSFSGGAQSGELFF; j_gene: TRBJ2-2; v_gene: TRBV7-2; abundance: NA; d_gene: TRBD2
CDR3nt: TGTGCCAGTAGTATGAGTCAGGGCGAGCAGTACTTC; CDR3aa: CASSMSQGEQYF; j_gene: TRBJ2-7; v_gene: TRBV19; abundance: NA; d_gene: NA
CDR3nt: TGTGCCACCGGGGACAGCCTAGCCTACGAGCAGTACTTC; CDR3aa: CATGDSLAYEQYF; j_gene: TRBJ2-7; v_gene: TRBV27; abundance: NA; d_gene: TRBD1
CDR3nt: TGTGCCAGCAGTCAGACAGGGGGCGATGAAAAACTGTTTTTT; CDR3aa: CASSQTGGDEKLFF; j_gene: TRBJ1-4; v_gene: TRBV7-9; abundance: NA; d_gene: TRBD1
CDR3nt: TGTGCCAGCAGTTTATGGGGGGGAGGTGACTATGGCTACACCTTC; CDR3aa: CASSLWGGGDYGYTF; j_gene: TRBJ1-2; v_gene: TRBV27; abundance: few; d_gene: NA
CDR3nt: TGTGCCAGCAGCTTAGTGGAGGGACCGGAGACCCAGTACTTC; CDR3aa: CASSLVEGPETQYF; j_gene: TRBJ2-5; v_gene: TRBV7-9; abundance: few; d_gene: NA
CDR3nt: TGTGCCAGCAGTTACTCTCAGGGTAGGGGGAACACTGAAGCTTTCTTT; CDR3aa: CASSYSQGRGNTEAFF; j_gene: TRBJ1-1; v_gene: TRBV6-5; abundance: NA; d_gene: NA
CDR3nt: TGTGCCAGCGGCCCGGGGTACAATCAGCCCCAGCATTTT; CDR3aa: CASGPGYNQPQHF; j_gene: TRBJ1-5; v_gene: TRBV27; abundance: few; d_gene: NA